This record looks at one T cell receptor beta chain sequence and its context. Antigen unknown. Data came from immunoSEQ multiplex PCR; TCRdb stores just in-frame clones and leaves some out. The table lists over 50,000 clones, about nine tenths of them singletons, with about 5% in the top ten. The sample originates from a study of a mutant IDH1 vaccine in newly diagnosed glioma. The overall study: Vaccination of patients was performed eight times, in weeks 1, 3, 5, 7, 11, 15, 19 and 23. Beginning 4-6 weeks after radiotherapy alone, or with temozolomide cycles, vaccination took place.

Time point of the sample: week 5, during vaccination. Mutant IDH1 20-mer peptide, at 300 ug, made up each vaccine dose, with topical imiquimod. The sequencing here drew on PBMCs, taken from a glioma patient whose treatment included an IDH1 peptide vaccine. The sequence was collected from a woman aged 40 to 50 with glioma.

CDR3 loop: CASSPGDSYNEQFF. The CDR3 DNA reads as TGTGCCAGCAGCCCCGGGGACAGTTACAATGAGCAGTTCTTC. The V and J genes are TRBV13 and TRBJ2-1; TRBD1 matches at 7 bases. J gave up 4 bases and V 5 bases, and 5 bases lay outside the gene matches. This CDR3 is built from 14 residues. Germline values: CDR1 PRHDT, CDR2 FYEKMQ (reference sequence).